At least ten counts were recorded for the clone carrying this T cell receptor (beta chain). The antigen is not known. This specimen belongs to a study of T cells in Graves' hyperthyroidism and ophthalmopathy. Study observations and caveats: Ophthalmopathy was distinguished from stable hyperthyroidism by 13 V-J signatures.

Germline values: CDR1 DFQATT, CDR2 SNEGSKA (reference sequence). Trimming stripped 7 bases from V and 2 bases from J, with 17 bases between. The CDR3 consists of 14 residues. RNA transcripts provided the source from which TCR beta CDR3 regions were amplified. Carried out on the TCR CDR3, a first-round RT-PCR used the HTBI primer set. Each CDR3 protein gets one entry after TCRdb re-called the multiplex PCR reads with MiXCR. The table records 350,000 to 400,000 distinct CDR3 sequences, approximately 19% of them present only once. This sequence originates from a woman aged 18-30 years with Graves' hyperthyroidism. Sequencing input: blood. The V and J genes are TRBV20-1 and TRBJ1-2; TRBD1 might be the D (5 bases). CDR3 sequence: CSVVHRTGNYGYTF. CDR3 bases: TGCAGTGTCGTACACCGTACAGGCAACTATGGCTACACCTTC.